This TCR beta chain emerged from a study of blood T cell repertoires in COVID-19. Study-level information: The United States, Italy and Spain provided the acute and convalescent COVID-19 samples. PBMCs, B-cell-depleted T cells, or T cells provided the cDNA or gDNA that made up the material.

In the authors' methods: Reference gene primer amplification gave nucleated cell count estimates. Libraries were prepared by immunoSEQ multiplex PCR; TCRdb keeps only in-frame clonotypes and omits some of them. V, J and clone size are taken as reported in that table, and D and trimming were inferred from the DNA itself. The data contain about 270,000 clones, roughly 84% of them singletons. This clone was found a few times. V was pared by 0 bases and J by 5 bases, with 10 bases between. Germline V gene data show CDR1 as MNHEY and CDR2 as SVGAGI. There are 14 residues in the CDR3. J is TRBJ1-2 and V is TRBV6-5, with D possibly being TRBD1 (6 bases). The TCR originated in a woman aged 18 to 35 with acute or convalescent COVID-19. The specimen sequenced was peripheral blood. DNA for the CDR3: TGTGCCAGCAGTTACTCCAAAGGGGGATATGGCTACACCTTC. Its translation: CASSYSKGGYGYTF.